A single sample is the source of the 2 T cell receptor beta chains below, sequenced in a study of regulatory T cells in long-lasting Graves disease. Regarding time point: persistent/refractory GD, antithyroid drugs over 5 years with positive TRAb. Following extraction of RNA from PBMCs, that RNA was used to make the TCR library. Arm-PCR of CDR3 regions and iRepertoire HTBI primers were used to build TCR beta libraries. One entry per CDR3 protein results from TCRdb running MiXCR on the multiplex PCR reads. The table lists 390,000 or so distinct CDR3 sequences, about 23% of them singletons, with approximately 27% in the top ten. This material consisted of peripheral blood mononuclear cells (PBMCs), taken when the disease was refractory, from a patient treated with antithyroid drugs. The receptors here all came from a woman aged 40-49 years with Graves disease.

Ten or more counts support this clonotype. This chain connects TRBV20-1 to TRBJ2-7; tentative D call: TRBD1 (6 bases). There are 12 residues in the CDR3. Germline V gene sequence: CDR1 DFQATT, CDR2 SNEGSKA (reference sequence). Trimming removed 6 bases from V and 7 bases from J, with 16 bases in between. The CDR3 reads CSAWTGQGEQYF. CDR3 DNA: TGCAGTGCATGGACTGGCCAGGGGGAGCAGTACTTC.

The V gene is TRBV2, the J gene TRBJ2-1; D remains unclear. V was shortened by 5 bases and J by 9 bases, with 8 bases between the two germline ends. There are 11 residues in the CDR3. Germline CDR1 reads SNHLY; CDR2 reads FYNNEI. In DNA form, the CDR3 reads TGTGCCAGCAGTAACACGGCTGAGCAGTTCTTC. It translates to CASSNTAEQFF. Full variable domain (outside the CDR3, taken from reference TRBV2 and TRBJ2-1): EPEVTQTPSHQVTQMGQEVILRCVPISNHLYFYWYRQILGQKVEFLVSFYNNEISEKSEIFDDQFSVERPDGSNFTLKIRSTKLEDSAMYFCASSNTAEQFFGPGTRLTVL.